The rows below give T cell receptor beta chains drawn from one sample of a study of blood T cells in healthy people across ages. TCRdb itself ran the 5' RACE reads through MiXCR, one entry per CDR3 protein. The profile shows about 570,000 distinct CDR3 sequences, 27% of them singletons. Sequencing was done on a sample of blood. These receptors were taken from a woman in her sixties or seventies in good health. Each CDR3 is given with its conserved first and last residue. D genes are given only for firm matches. The size entry is marked missing in some rows and otherwise reads once, few, many or a size class.

j_call | d_call | v_call | clone_size | cdr3_nt | cdr3_aa
TRBJ1-2 | - | TRBV7-9 | - | TGTGCCAGCAGCTTACATCCGGACAGCATCTATGGCTACACCTTC | CASSLHPDSIYGYTF
TRBJ1-4 | TRBD1 | TRBV5-1 | - | TGCGCCAGCAGCGCAACAGGGACAGCGGCGGAAAAACTGTTTTTT | CASSATGTAAEKLFF
TRBJ2-6 | - | TRBV29-1 | - | TGCAGCGTTGAAGGACAGGCCAGCGGGGCCAACGTCCTGACTTTT | CSVEGQASGANVLTF
TRBJ2-1 | - | TRBV20-1 | few | TGCAGTGCTAGAGATAGGTTGGGGTACAATGAGCAGTTCTTC | CSARDRLGYNEQFF
TRBJ2-1 | TRBD2 | TRBV12-3/TRBV12-4 | once | TGTGCCAGCAGCCCCTACGCTAGCGGGGGGTCGTACAATGAGCAGTTCTTC | CASSPYASGGSYNEQFF
TRBJ1-5 | - | TRBV7-9 | many | TGTGCCAGCAGCTTAAGGGGCGACCAGCCCCAGCATTTT | CASSLRGDQPQHF
TRBJ2-6 | - | TRBV2 | few | TGTGCCAGCAGTGAAGGTCTCTCTGGGGCCAACGTCCTGACTTTC | CASSEGLSGANVLTF
TRBJ2-7 | TRBD2 | TRBV7-2 | few | TGTGCCAGCAGCTCTCTAGCGGGGGGTTCCTACGAGCAGTACTTC | CASSSLAGGSYEQYF
TRBJ2-3 | - | TRBV2 | - | TGTGCCTCGGTGGGGGCCGGCACAGATACGCAGTATTTT | CASVGAGTDTQYF
TRBJ2-3 | TRBD1 | TRBV5-1 | - | TGCGCCAGCAGCTTGACAGGGGCACGAGGCACAGATACGCAGTATTTT | CASSLTGARGTDTQYF
TRBJ1-5 | - | TRBV7-9 | once | TGTGCCAGCAGCCTAACAGCTGTTGACCAGCATTTT | CASSLTAVDQHF
TRBJ1-1 | - | TRBV10-3 | - | TGTGCCTCCAGAGGTGGCTACCCTGAAGCTTTCTTT | CASRGGYPEAFF
TRBJ2-1 | TRBD1 | TRBV24-1 | few | TGTGCCACCAGAAGAACAGGGGACGATGAGCAGTTCTTC | CATRRTGDDEQFF
TRBJ2-5 | TRBD2 | TRBV20-1 | - | TGCAGTGCCCTTCTCAGCGGGGGGGCTTGGGAGACCCAGTACTTC | CSALLSGGAWETQYF
TRBJ1-1 | TRBD1 | TRBV5-1 | - | TGCGCCAGCAGCTTGGTTGACAGGGGCCAAGGGGACACTGAAGCTTTCTTT | CASSLVDRGQGDTEAFF
TRBJ2-1 | TRBD2 | TRBV9 | - | TGTGCCAGCAGCCGGGGGGGCCTAAGGAACAATGAGCAGTTCTTC | CASSRGGLRNNEQFF
TRBJ1-4 | - | TRBV7-2 | - | TGTGCCAGCAGCCCGGCGAATAATGAAAAACTGTTTTTT | CASSPANNEKLFF
TRBJ2-5 | - | TRBV5-5 | - | TGTGCCAGCAGCTCAATGCTAAGCAGCCAAGAGACCCAGTACTTC | CASSSMLSSQETQYF
TRBJ2-1 | - | TRBV2 | few | TGTGCCAGCAGTGAGGAGACTAGAAACGAGCAGTTCTTC | CASSEETRNEQFF
TRBJ2-1 | - | TRBV7-3 | few | TGTGCCAGCAGCTCTACCCCGGGACACGAGCAGTTCTTC | CASSSTPGHEQFF
TRBJ2-7 | - | TRBV7-2 | few | TGTGCCAGCAGCTTATCGAGTAAGGCTGGCTACGAGCAGTACTTC | CASSLSSKAGYEQYF
TRBJ2-1 | - | TRBV6-2/TRBV6-3 | - | TGTGCCAGCAGCCCAGACTATAGGGAGCAGTTCTTC | CASSPDYREQFF
TRBJ2-7 | - | TRBV24-1 | few | TGTGCCACCAGTGATTCCACGGCCCGAGAATCGGGCGAGCAGTACTTC | CATSDSTARESGEQYF
TRBJ2-5 | - | TRBV7-9 | - | TGTGCCAGCGGAGCCGCCGAGACCCAGTACTTC | CASGAAETQYF
TRBJ1-2 | TRBD1 | TRBV12-3/TRBV12-4 | few | TGTGCCAGCAACTATGACAGGGGTTATGGCTACACCTTC | CASNYDRGYGYTF
TRBJ2-2 | - | TRBV5-1 | - | TGCGCCAGCAGCTTGGGACAGCTAACCTCAAACACCGGGGAGCTGTTTTTT | CASSLGQLTSNTGELFF
TRBJ2-5 | TRBD2 | TRBV20-1 | - | TGCAGTGCTAGGCTTGGGACTAGTCGCGGGACCCAGTACTTC | CSARLGTSRGTQYF
TRBJ2-5 | TRBD1 | TRBV20-1 | few | TGCAGTGCCGGGACAGAGATTGAGACTCAGTACTTC | CSAGTEIETQYF
TRBJ2-5 | TRBD2 | TRBV5-1 | - | TGCGCCAGCAGCGAAGGACTAGCGGGGGGAACGGCCCAGTACTTC | CASSEGLAGGTAQYF